The sequence of this T cell receptor (beta chain) was determined in a study of shared clonotypes between healthy human individuals. Study details: Ranging from 18 to 49 in age, donors were a couple of women and a few men.

Trimming took 0 bases from V and 1 from J, leaving 4 bases between them. Germline CDR1 SGHRS, CDR2 YFSETQ. The CDR3 covers 13 residues. Evenly divided among several immunoSEQ plates was the genomic DNA of each subset. About 30,000 T cell genomes, or roughly 200 ng DNA, went into the sorted-subset replicate PCRs. Authors' analysis steps: Filtering differed since immunoSEQ provided only junctions, with no quality scores. The data were produced by immunoSEQ multiplex PCR, yet TCRdb's version contains in-frame clones alone and is incomplete. That table gives V, J and clone size, and the DNA gave D and trimming. The sample has approximately 320,000 clones; approximately 79% are singletons.

The TCR was taken from a man aged 30 to 39 in good health. Input material: memory CD4+ T cells sorted from blood. As to subset: CD45RA-negative fraction. The chain is built from TRBV5-1 and TRBJ1-1, with D uncertain. CDR3 nucleotide sequence: TGCGCCAGCAGCTTGGGGGCGAACACTGAAGCTTTCTTT. Its translation: CASSLGANTEAFF.